One and the same sample provided the 32 T cell receptor beta chains below, sequenced in a study of T-cell memory formation after mild COVID-19. TCRdb itself ran the 5' RACE reads through MiXCR, one entry per CDR3 protein. In the table there are 120,000 or so distinct CDR3 sequences, approximately 15% of which are singletons. The sequencing input was PBMCs or a T cell subset sorted from them (not recorded which). These receptors all come from a man aged 18 to 30 who had mild COVID-19 (a few samples of this study predate the infection). Cell type and time point are not known.

The rearrangement links TRBV9 to TRBJ2-3; D is ambiguous. V was cut by 4 bases and J by 7 bases, with 10 bases left in between. The CDR3 runs 12 residues. CDR1 is SGDLS, CDR2 YYNGEE, per germline. The chain's CDR3 is CASSTTPYTQYF. The CDR3 DNA reads TGTGCCAGCAGCACCACCCCTTATACGCAGTATTTT.

This chain links TRBV4-3 with TRBJ2-2; either TRBD1 or TRBD2 may fit D (6 bases each). Germline CDR1 is LGHNA and CDR2 is YSLEER. The CDR3 loop spans 17 amino acids. V lost 1 base and J 7 bases, leaving 19 bases between the germline ends. Here the CDR3 reads CASSQGPRGPGGGELFF. As DNA, the CDR3 is TGCGCCAGCAGCCAAGGCCCCCGGGGGCCCGGGGGCGGGGAGCTGTTTTTT.

Points on this clonotype: At one of its ends the junction is not consistent with the germline gene, which may arise from a read error. The V and J genes are TRBV7-7 and TRBJ2-3, with 15 bases fitting TRBD2. CDR3 length: 16 amino acids. Germline loops: CDR1 SSHAT, CDR2 FNYEAQ (reference sequence). Here the CDR3 DNA reads TGTGCTAGCAGCTACGGACTAGCGGGGGGGAAAGTTACGCAGTATTTT. It specifies CASSYGLAGGKVTQYF.

CDR3 amino acids: CSVGGGVATDTQYF. The CDR3 DNA sequence: TGCAGTGTTGGCGGGGGCGTCGCCACAGATACGCAGTATTTT. The V call is TRBV20-1, the J call TRBJ2-3; D might be TRBD2 (7 bases). CDR1 DFQATT and CDR2 SNEGSKA come from the germline V gene (reference sequence). The V end was cut by 7 bases, the J end by 2 bases, with 16 bases between. CDR3 length: 14 residues.

This clonotype came up a few times. This sequence joins TRBV6-2 or TRBV6-3 and TRBJ2-7, with D maybe TRBD2 (6 bases). The CDR3 has 12 amino acids. Germline V gene sequence: CDR1 MNHEY, CDR2 SVGEGT. V was trimmed by 5 bases and J by 6 bases, leaving 11 bases between them. The CDR3 reads CASSDRGLEQYF. The CDR3 DNA reads TGTGCCAGCAGTGATAGGGGACTCGAGCAGTACTTC.

This chain uses TRBV11-2 with TRBJ2-1, with 7 bases aligning to TRBD1. V trimming: 6 bases; J trimming: 0 bases; junction bases outside the gene matches: 11. The CDR3 covers 17 residues. CDR1 and CDR2 (germline): SGHAT, FQNNGV. CDR3 nucleotide sequence: TGTGCCAGCAGGCCTACCGGGACAGTGAGCTCCTACAATGAGCAGTTCTTC. This gives the protein CASRPTGTVSSYNEQFF.

This clonotype was seen a few times. The chain uses TRBV19 and TRBJ2-3, with TRBD2 matching over 9 bases. Germline loops: CDR1 LNHDA, CDR2 SQIVND (reference sequence). The V and J ends lost 5 bases and 1 base, in that order; junction bases with no gene match: 4. This CDR3 has 15 residues. The CDR3 region is CASSYSGSRTDTQYF. CDR3 coding DNA: TGTGCCAGTAGTTATAGCGGGAGCCGCACAGATACGCAGTATTTT. The full variable domain, in which reference TRBV19 and TRBJ2-3 provide the parts outside the CDR3, is DGGITQSPKYLFRKEGQNVTLSCEQNLNHDAMYWYRQDPGQGLRLIYYSQIVNDFQKGDIAEGYSVSREKKESFPLTVTSAQKNPTAFYLCASSYSGSRTDTQYFGPGTRLTVL.

This clonotype came up many times. This sequence joins TRBV5-1 and TRBJ2-7; D gene ambiguous. Germline V gene lookup returns CDR1 SGHRS and CDR2 YFSETQ. The CDR3 has 12 residues. The V gene lost 0 bases and the J gene lost 3 bases, with 4 bases spanning the gap. CDR3 sequence reads: CASSLGYYEQYF. In DNA, the CDR3 is TGCGCCAGCAGCTTGGGGTACTACGAGCAGTACTTC.

The gene calls are TRBV20-1 and TRBJ1-2; unclear D gene. The CDR3 is made up of 13 amino acids. V was clipped by 6 bases and J by 3 bases, with 14 bases between them. CDR1 and CDR2 from the germline V gene are DFQATT and SNEGSKA (reference sequence). In DNA form, the CDR3 reads TGCAGTGCGTACCAGGCGGACGACTATGGCTACACCTTC. Translating gives CSAYQADDYGYTF.

The chain's CDR3 is CASSRKPGLAGDNEQFF. CDR3 sequence (DNA): TGTGCCAGCAGCAGAAAACCAGGACTAGCGGGGGACAATGAGCAGTTCTTC. This rearrangement joins TRBV14 to TRBJ2-1, with TRBD2 matching over 13 bases. The ends lost 5 bases at V and 5 bases at J; junction bases unmatched: 9. Germline V gene sequence: CDR1 SGHDN, CDR2 FVKESK. This CDR3 has 17 amino acids.

The chain joins TRBV4-1 to TRBJ1-1; a weak D match, TRBD1 (5 bases). With 8 bases removed from V and 6 bases from J, the gap between germline ends came to 16 bases. The CDR3 runs 13 residues. The germline CDR1 and CDR2 sequences are MGHRA and YSYEKL. Here the CDR3 reads CASGDFRSAEAFF. DNA for the CDR3: TGCGCCAGCGGGGACTTTCGAAGCGCTGAAGCTTTCTTT.

This rearrangement joins TRBV3-1 to TRBJ2-1; D is ambiguous. Trimming removed 1 base from V and 10 bases from J, with 5 bases in between. The CDR3 runs 11 residues. The germline CDR1 and CDR2 sequences are LGHDT and YNNKEL (reference sequence). This CDR3 is CASSQGREQFF. The CDR3 DNA reads TGTGCCAGCAGCCAAGGTCGGGAGCAGTTCTTC.

This clonotype was seen only a few times. V gene TRBV9 combines with J gene TRBJ1-3, with a possible D match to TRBD1 (5 bases). CDR1 is SGDLS, CDR2 YYNGEE, per germline. Trimming stripped 2 bases from V and 1 base from J, with 7 bases between. This CDR3 comprises 14 residues. CDR3 sequence: CASSVGTSGNTIYF. The CDR3 nucleotides read TGTGCCAGCAGCGTCGGGACTTCTGGAAACACCATATATTTT.

The V and J genes are TRBV12-3 or TRBV12-4 and TRBJ1-2; no firm D call. Trimming took off 2 bases at V and 4 bases at J, with 14 bases between the two ends. The CDR3 spans 15 residues. CDR3 loop: CASSLFRTAVYGYTF. The CDR3 region has the DNA TGTGCCAGCAGTTTATTTAGAACCGCGGTCTATGGCTACACCTTC.

The chain is built from TRBV18 and TRBJ1-3, with 9 positions matching TRBD1. The trim removed 1 base at V and 4 bases at J, leaving 2 bases unmatched. Looked up from germline, CDR1 is KGHSH and CDR2 is LQKENI. There are 15 residues in the CDR3. The CDR3 nucleotides read TGTGCCAGCTCACCACGGACAGGGGACGGAAACACCATATATTTT. Its translation: CASSPRTGDGNTIYF.

This clonotype has more than one count but fewer than ten. This sequence joins TRBV6-5 and TRBJ1-1, with a weak D call TRBD1 (5 bases). V was cut by 2 bases and J by 4 bases, with 8 bases left in between. The CDR3 length is 13 residues. Germline loops: CDR1 MNHEY, CDR2 SVGAGI. The CDR3 region has the DNA TGTGCCAGCAGTTACGGGGGGGGCACTGAAGCTTTCTTT. Translated: CASSYGGGTEAFF.

The rearrangement uses TRBV20-1 and TRBJ2-3; TRBD2 agrees at 10 bases. The CDR3 consists of 13 residues. V was pared by 6 bases and J by 6 bases, with 6 bases of the junction left unmatched. CDR1 and CDR2 from the germline V gene are DFQATT and SNEGSKA (reference sequence). The CDR3 DNA is TGCAGTGCCCCGGGACTAGCGCTGGATACGCAGTATTTT. Translating gives CSAPGLALDTQYF.

This chain joins TRBV28 and TRBJ1-2, with 10 bases aligning to TRBD1. The CDR3 has 14 amino acids. Germline V gene data show CDR1 as MDHEN and CDR2 as SYDVKM. The trim removed 6 bases at V and 12 bases at J, leaving 13 bases unmatched. This CDR3 is CASRSPPGQGRDTF. The CDR3 DNA reads as TGTGCCAGCAGGTCCCCTCCGGGACAGGGGAGGGACACCTTC.

This clonotype was seen a handful of times. V and J are TRBV7-2 and TRBJ2-1, with D perhaps TRBD1 or TRBD2 (6 bases each). CDR1 is SGHTA, CDR2 FQGNSA, per germline. The CDR3 runs 13 residues. V was pared by 4 bases and J by 6 bases, with 10 bases between. This chain's CDR3 is CASSSGGPNEQFF. In DNA form, the CDR3 reads TGTGCCAGCAGCTCCGGGGGCCCCAATGAGCAGTTCTTC.

The chain couples TRBV19 to TRBJ2-5; 9 bases line up with TRBD1. Germline V gives CDR1 LNHDA, CDR2 SQIVND (reference sequence). This CDR3 has 14 residues. J gave up 5 bases and V 7 bases, and 8 bases lay outside the gene matches. CDR3 amino acids: CASNPGQGVETQYF. The CDR3 DNA is TGTGCCAGTAACCCGGGACAGGGTGTCGAGACCCAGTACTTC.

The chain is built from TRBV6-6 and TRBJ1-6; D possibly corresponds to TRBD1 (6 bases). V was trimmed by 2 bases and J by 3 bases, leaving 11 bases between them. The V gene's germline CDR1 is MNHNY and CDR2 SVGAGI (reference sequence). This CDR3 is built from 16 residues. The CDR3 sequence: CASSYGGALYNSPLHF. In DNA form, the CDR3 reads TGTGCCAGCAGTTACGGGGGGGCCCTCTATAATTCACCCCTCCACTTT.

The rearrangement links TRBV5-1 to TRBJ1-1; 11 bases agree with TRBD1. CDR3 length: 16 residues. V dropped 2 bases and J dropped 5; count of bases not matched to a gene: 8. The germline V gene has CDR1 SGHRS and CDR2 YFSETQ. The CDR3 DNA is TGCGCCAGCAGCTTCGGATCCGGGACAGGGGGAACTGAAGCTTTCTTT. It specifies CASSFGSGTGGTEAFF.

The rearrangement joins TRBV5-1 to TRBJ2-6, with 8 bases that match TRBD1. The CDR3 runs 16 residues. V was clipped by 2 bases and J by 0 bases; unmatched bases: 1. CDR1 SGHRS and CDR2 YFSETQ come from the germline V gene. The CDR3 DNA sequence: TGCGCCAGCAGCTTAGGACAGGGCTCTGGGGCCAACGTCCTGACTTTC. Translation gives CASSLGQGSGANVLTF.

The chain employs TRBV20-1 and TRBJ1-2; D is uncertain. Germline loops: CDR1 DFQATT, CDR2 SNEGSKA (reference sequence). V was trimmed by 3 bases and J by 0 bases, leaving 8 bases between them. The length of the CDR3 is 13 residues. CDR3 region: CSARDGTNYGYTF. The CDR3 DNA is TGCAGTGCTAGGGACGGAACTAACTATGGCTACACCTTC.

This clonotype was observed a handful of times. The rearrangement joins TRBV20-1 to TRBJ2-3, with a possible D match to TRBD2 (7 bases). CDR3 length: 12 amino acids. Germline-derived CDR1 and CDR2 are DFQATT and SNEGSKA (reference sequence). The CDR3 DNA is TGCAGCATTGGTAGGGGGGGGGATACGCAGTATTTT. This sequence encodes CSIGRGGDTQYF.

This clonotype was observed many times. This chain uses TRBV7-7 with TRBJ2-2; 7 positions agree with TRBD2. Germline CDR1 reads SSHAT; CDR2 reads FNYEAQ (reference sequence). The CDR3 runs 15 residues. The J segment lost 2 bases and the V segment lost 2 bases, leaving 2 bases of the junction unmatched. CDR3 bases: TGTGCCAGCAGCTTACTAGCGGACAACACCGGGGAGCTGTTTTTT. Its protein is CASSLLADNTGELFF.

V and J are TRBV7-9 and TRBJ1-1; D might be TRBD1 (5 bases). The V gene's germline CDR1 is SEHNR and CDR2 FQNEAQ (reference sequence). With 5 bases removed from V and 4 bases from J, the gap between germline ends came to 20 bases. The CDR3 runs to 16 residues. CDR3 DNA sequence: TGTGCCAGCAGCCGAATCCGGGGAATGGGGGGCACTGAAGCTTTCTTT. Its protein is CASSRIRGMGGTEAFF. The full variable domain, its missing parts supplied by reference TRBV7-9 and TRBJ1-1, is DTGVSQNPRHKITKRGQNVTFRCDPISEHNRLYWYRQTLGQGPEFLTYFQNEAQLEKSRLLSDRFSAERPKGSFSTLEIQRTEQGDSAMYLCASSRIRGMGGTEAFFGQGTRLTVV.

This clonotype was recorded a few times. The genes are TRBV7-9 and TRBJ2-1; 10 bases map to TRBD1. CDR1 and CDR2 (germline): SEHNR, FQNEAQ (reference sequence). This CDR3 region has 17 residues. V shed 0 bases and J 1 base; nucleotides not matched to a gene: 3. CDR3 coding DNA: TGTGCCAGCAGCTTAGCGCCGGGACAGGGGTCCTACAATGAGCAGTTCTTC. Translated: CASSLAPGQGSYNEQFF.

This rearrangement joins TRBV19 to TRBJ2-5; D possibly corresponds to TRBD1 (8 bases). The CDR3 is 15 amino acids. In germline, CDR1 is LNHDA, CDR2 SQIVND (reference sequence). V shed 5 bases and J shed 3 bases, with 16 bases lying between them. DNA for the CDR3: TGTGCCAGTAGTGCCAACAGGGGGGGGGAAGAGACCCAGTACTTC. Encoded protein: CASSANRGGEETQYF.

This chain uses TRBV7-2 with TRBJ1-1; no firm D call. The CDR3 covers 17 residues. The germline CDR1 and CDR2 sequences are SGHTA and FQGNSA. The germline V and J ends were trimmed by 5 bases and 0 bases, with 19 bases remaining between them. The CDR3 is CASSPRSLNLLNTEAFF. CDR3 nucleotides: TGTGCCAGCAGCCCAAGAAGCCTCAACCTATTGAACACTGAAGCTTTCTTT.

This clonotype has just a few counts. The rearrangement uses TRBV4-3 and TRBJ2-3, with TRBD1 matching 7 bases. V gave up 4 bases and J gave up 2 bases; unmatched junction bases: 6. This CDR3 comprises 15 residues. CDR1 and CDR2 (germline): LGHNA, YSLEER. CDR3 protein: CASSPTQGVTDTQYF. CDR3 DNA: TGCGCCAGCAGCCCGACCCAGGGGGTCACAGATACGCAGTATTTT.

The rearrangement links TRBV7-8 to TRBJ2-5; a weak D match, TRBD2 (5 bases). Per the germline V gene, CDR1 is SGHVS and CDR2 is FQNEAQ. The CDR3 totals 11 residues. Trimming left V 5 bases short and J 7 bases short, with 8 bases between. CDR3 sequence reads: CASSTEGTQYF. Here the CDR3 DNA reads TGTGCCAGCAGCACCGAGGGGACCCAGTACTTC.